These 25 T cell receptor beta chains originate from one sample sequenced in a study of T-cell reconstitution after alpha-beta-depleted transplantation in children. As it was prepared, the TCRbeta library received unique molecular identifiers. TCRdb reprocessed the PCR reads via MiXCR and lists one record per CDR3 protein. In the table there are approximately 520,000 distinct CDR3 sequences, over 25% of which are singletons. Sequencing used PBMCs from the stem cell graft donor, obtained from the stem cell graft. The receptors here all came from a human donor who donated a stem cell graft to a child with aplastic anemia.

This clonotype turned up a few times. The CDR3: CSAREHLGSNQPQHF. In DNA, the CDR3 is TGCAGTGCTAGAGAACATCTAGGTAGCAATCAGCCCCAGCATTTT. The chain recombines TRBV20-1 with TRBJ1-5; no reliable D call. V dropped 0 bases and J dropped 0 bases, with 9 bases sitting between them. The germline V gene encodes CDR1 DFQATT and CDR2 SNEGSKA (reference sequence). The CDR3 is made up of 15 amino acids.

This clonotype has ten or more counts. This rearrangement joins TRBV20-1 to TRBJ2-1; D tentatively fits TRBD1 or TRBD2 (5 bases each). Trimming stripped 5 bases from V and 2 bases from J, with 13 bases between. The CDR3 sequence is 14 residues long. CDR1 and CDR2 (germline): DFQATT, SNEGSKA (reference sequence). CDR3 amino acids: CSAGTPGTYNEQFF. DNA for the CDR3: TGCAGTGCTGGGACCCCGGGAACCTACAATGAGCAGTTCTTC.

This clonotype was seen a few times. This chain joins TRBV7-2 and TRBJ2-2; possibly TRBD2 for D (5 bases). The CDR3 extends over 15 amino acids. Trimming shortened V by 5 bases and J by 2 bases, and 12 bases separated the two germline ends. Germline CDR1 and CDR2: SGHTA and FQGNSA. In DNA form, the CDR3 reads TGTGCCAGCAGCCCCGGACTCTATAACACCGGGGAGCTGTTTTTT. Amino acid sequence: CASSPGLYNTGELFF. Variable domain in full (rest from reference TRBV7-2 and TRBJ2-2): GAGVSQSPSNKVTEKGKDVELRCDPISGHTALYWYRQSLGQGLEFLIYFQGNSAPDKSGLPSDRFSAERTGGSVSTLTIQRTQQEDSAVYLCASSPGLYNTGELFFGEGSRLTVL.

The chain links TRBV6-5 to TRBJ1-4; 12 nucleotides align to TRBD1. Germline V gene sequence: CDR1 MNHEY, CDR2 SVGAGI. J lost 7 bases, V lost 10 bases, and 7 bases had no gene match. The CDR3 is made up of 14 amino acids. CDR3 in amino acids: CATGDRGRGEKLFF. CDR3 bases: TGTGCCACCGGGGACAGGGGGCGCGGTGAAAAACTGTTTTTT.

This clonotype was counted a single time. The junction does not match germline at one end; this may be a read error. This chain connects TRBV12-3 or TRBV12-4 to TRBJ2-7, with D possibly matching TRBD2 (6 bases). The CDR3 sequence is 16 residues long. DNA of the CDR3: TGTGCCAGCAGTTCTAGGACACCGGGACTCGCCCACGACCAGTACTTC. Translating gives CASSSRTPGLAHDQYF.

This clonotype was found a few times. This sequence joins TRBV12-3 or TRBV12-4 and TRBJ1-1; D is unclear. The V end lost 1 base, the J end lost 0 bases, and 12 bases lay between the germline ends. The CDR3 is 16 amino acids. The CDR3 DNA sequence: TGTGCCAGCAGTTTAGGTCCCTCGGAGATGAACACTGAAGCTTTCTTT. As protein: CASSLGPSEMNTEAFF.

The rearrangement uses TRBV7-2 and TRBJ2-1, with a tentative D call TRBD2 (6 bases). In germline, CDR1 is SGHTA, CDR2 FQGNSA. Trimming took off 1 base at V and 2 bases at J, with 12 bases between the two ends. The CDR3 covers 16 residues. CDR3 DNA: TGTGCCAGCAGCTTAGATGTAGCGGAAACCTACAATGAGCAGTTCTTC. It translates to CASSLDVAETYNEQFF.

This clonotype has more than one count but fewer than ten. The CDR3 DNA follows: TGCAGTGCTAGACCTCGGCTCCCAATAACCACAGATACGCAGTATTTT. Translating it yields CSARPRLPITTDTQYF. The chain is built from TRBV20-1 and TRBJ2-3, with D hard to call. Germline-derived CDR1 and CDR2 are DFQATT and SNEGSKA (reference sequence). Trimming took 2 bases from V and 2 from J, leaving 17 bases between them. CDR3 length equals 16 residues.

Only a few counts were recorded for this clonotype. This rearrangement joins TRBV6-5 to TRBJ2-4; D may correspond to TRBD1 or TRBD2 (5 bases each). Trimming left V 0 bases short and J 0 bases short, with 9 bases between. This CDR3 comprises 16 residues. CDR1 is MNHEY and CDR2 is SVGAGI in the germline V gene. CDR3 sequence reads: CASSYSGGIAKNIQYF. CDR3 DNA: TGTGCCAGCAGTTACTCTGGGGGTATAGCCAAAAACATTCAGTACTTC.

At least ten counts were recorded for this clonotype. This rearrangement joins TRBV12-3 or TRBV12-4 to TRBJ1-5; D possibly corresponds to TRBD1 (6 bases). V was clipped by 3 bases and J by 7 bases, with 10 bases between them. This CDR3 has 13 amino acids. Here the CDR3 reads CASSFSGGQPQHF. The CDR3 coding sequence is TGTGCCAGCAGTTTTTCGGGGGGCCAGCCCCAGCATTTT.

The rearrangement links TRBV7-6 to TRBJ2-1; a possible D gene is TRBD1 (7 bases). V was trimmed by 3 bases and J by 8 bases, leaving 20 bases between them. Germline values: CDR1 SGHVS, CDR2 FNYEAQ. CDR3 size: 16 residues. The CDR3 here is CASSLGTAWERDEQFF. In DNA form, the CDR3 reads TGTGCCAGCAGCTTGGGGACAGCGTGGGAGCGGGATGAGCAGTTCTTC.

The chain combines TRBV13 with TRBJ2-7, with D unresolved. The V end was cut by 3 bases, the J end by 4 bases, with 7 bases between. This CDR3 is built from 12 residues. Germline V gives CDR1 PRHDT, CDR2 FYEKMQ (reference sequence). The CDR3 DNA sequence: TGTGCCAGCAGCTTCTTCGGGTACGAGCAGTACGTC. Translating it yields CASSFFGYEQYV.

This clonotype was detected only a few times. The rearrangement joins TRBV5-1 to TRBJ2-2; 9 bases align to TRBD2. Trimming took 2 bases from V and 1 from J; bases not matched to a gene: 6. CDR1 and CDR2 from the germline V gene are SGHRS and YFSETQ. The CDR3 is made up of 17 amino acids. The CDR3 DNA sequence: TGCGCCAGCAGCTTCTTGACTAGCGGCGAGAACACCGGGGAGCTGTTTTTT. Protein product: CASSFLTSGENTGELFF.

The chain joins TRBV14 to TRBJ1-1; no firm D call. Germline V CDR1 and CDR2: SGHDN, FVKESK. V was trimmed by 4 bases and J by 3 bases, leaving 12 bases between them. The CDR3 contains 14 residues. The chain's CDR3 is CASSPPVSYTEAFF. The DNA for the CDR3 is TGTGCCAGCAGCCCGCCTGTCAGCTACACTGAAGCTTTCTTT.

The chain links TRBV9 to TRBJ2-3; TRBD2 matches at 14 bases. Germline CDR1 SGDLS, CDR2 YYNGEE. Trimming cost V 6 bases and J 4 bases; bases outside gene matches: 7. CDR3 length equals 16 residues. CDR3 amino acids: CASNGLAGGWADTQYF. In nucleotides, the CDR3 is TGTGCCAGCAATGGACTAGCGGGAGGATGGGCAGATACGCAGTATTTT.

This sequence joins TRBV20-1 and TRBJ2-3; D might be TRBD1 (7 bases). This CDR3 is 14 amino acids long. Germline V gives CDR1 DFQATT, CDR2 SNEGSKA (reference sequence). Trimming took 5 bases from V and 4 from J, leaving 16 bases between them. CDR3 nucleotides: TGCAGTGCTTGTGACAGGGAGGACGCAGATACGCAGTATTTT. It is translated as CSACDREDADTQYF.

This chain connects TRBV20-1 to TRBJ1-1; D perhaps matches TRBD1 (6 bases). V lost 8 bases to trimming and J lost 1 base, with 14 bases between them. CDR1 and CDR2 from the germline V gene are DFQATT and SNEGSKA (reference sequence). The CDR3 sequence is 13 residues long. CDR3 sequence reads: CSSHRGGNTEAFF. The CDR3 DNA is TGCAGTTCTCATAGGGGGGGGAACACTGAAGCTTTCTTT.

V is TRBV5-1 and J is TRBJ2-7; the D is unclear. This CDR3 is built from 15 residues. Trimming stripped 4 bases from V and 6 bases from J, with 20 bases between. The germline gives CDR1 SGHRS, CDR2 YFSETQ. Here the CDR3 DNA reads TGCGCCAGCAGCGGCGGCCGACAATATCTGGCCGAGCAGTACTTC. Protein product: CASSGGRQYLAEQYF.

The CDR3 loop reads CASSLGGQSNTEAFF. The CDR3 DNA reads TGTGCCAGCAGCTTGGGGGGCCAGTCGAACACTGAAGCTTTCTTT. This chain uses TRBV7-2 with TRBJ1-1, with D tentatively TRBD1 (6 bases). This CDR3 is 15 amino acids long. Germline values: CDR1 SGHTA, CDR2 FQGNSA. V lost 3 bases and J lost 1, with 12 bases in between.

This clonotype was seen only a few times. The chain is built from TRBV18 and TRBJ1-5; no definite D call. Between the trimmed V and J ends, which lost 4 bases and 9 bases, there was a span of 19 bases. CDR3 length: 15 amino acids. Germline V lookup: CDR1 KGHSH, CDR2 LQKENI. The CDR3 DNA follows: TGTGCCAGCTCACGGGCCCAATCCGAAGGGCGGCCCCAGCATTTT. Translation: CASSRAQSEGRPQHF.

The chain has TRBV9 and TRBJ2-1; D possibly uses TRBD1 or TRBD2 (5 bases each). The germline V gene encodes CDR1 SGDLS and CDR2 YYNGEE. CDR3 size: 17 residues. V shed 3 bases and J shed 7 bases, with 23 bases lying between them. CDR3 DNA: TGTGCCAGCAGCGCCCCTTTGACGGGGCCCCTGGGGAATGAGCAGTTCTTC. Its protein product is CASSAPLTGPLGNEQFF.

The table lists this clonotype with a few counts. This chain joins TRBV20-1 and TRBJ1-2; no reliable D call. With 0 bases removed from V and 7 bases from J, the gap between germline ends came to 15 bases. CDR3 length equals 14 residues. Germline values: CDR1 DFQATT, CDR2 SNEGSKA (reference sequence). CDR3 region: CSARDHVGGRGYTF. The CDR3 bases are TGCAGTGCTAGAGATCACGTAGGCGGACGTGGCTACACCTTC.

This clonotype appeared a few times. V usage is TRBV28 and J usage is TRBJ2-4; D unresolved. Germline loops: CDR1 MDHEN, CDR2 SYDVKM. Trimming cost V 1 base and J 6 bases, with 7 bases left between them. The CDR3 sequence is 13 residues long. DNA of the CDR3: TGTGCCAGCAGTTTATTAAGGATAAACATTCAGTACTTC. It translates to CASSLLRINIQYF.

V gene TRBV12-3 or TRBV12-4 combines with J gene TRBJ1-4; TRBD1 matches 8 bases. The junction had 6 bases not matched to a gene; V was cut back by 3 bases and J by 3 bases. CDR3 length: 16 amino acids. CDR3 residues: CASSFTQGAANEKLFF. CDR3 coding DNA: TGTGCCAGCAGTTTTACCCAGGGGGCGGCTAATGAAAAACTGTTTTTT.

This clonotype appeared a few times. The chain is built from TRBV29-1 and TRBJ2-1, with 7 bases lining up with TRBD1. The CDR3 is 13 amino acids. Germline V gene data show CDR1 as SQVTM and CDR2 as ANQGSEA. V lost 5 bases to trimming and J lost 13 bases; unmatched junction nucleotides: 14. The CDR3, as DNA: TGCAGCGTTAGGGGGCACGGAGGATATCGACAGTTCTTC. Translation: CSVRGHGGYRQFF.